This T cell receptor beta chain was sequenced in a study of T cells in narcolepsy. Across the whole study: Enrolled donors included narcolepsy type 1 or type 2 patients and healthy controls. Findings of the study overall: Some memory CD4+ repertoires had no autoreactive clone sequences. Reportedly, autoreactive clonotypes were serially detected in patients' blood but not controls'. HCRT-specific and TRIB2-specific autoreactive clonotypes appeared among same-patient CSF and blood CD4+ clonotypes.

Generated by immunoSEQ multiplex PCR, the TCRdb table keeps only in-frame clones and is missing some. The sample carries over 15,000 clones, around 86% recorded once. As concerns this clone: Its antigen is currently unknown.

J lost 12 bases, V lost 3 bases, and 11 bases had no gene match. Germline loops: CDR1 GTSNPN, CDR2 SVGIG (reference sequence). The CDR3 sequence is 13 residues long. The source material was memory (CD45RA-) CD4+ T cells from blood. The origin of this receptor is a human donor in good health. The V and J genes are TRBV30 and TRBJ2-7, with 10 bases identical to TRBD2. The CDR3 DNA is TGTGCCTGGAGCGCCGGGACTAGCGCGCGTTTGTACTTC. It yields the protein CAWSAGTSARLYF. The full variable domain, in which reference TRBV30 and TRBJ2-7 provide the parts outside the CDR3, is SQTIHQWPATLVQPVGSPLSLECTVEGTSNPNLYWYRQAAGRGLQLLFYSVGIGQISSEVPQNLSASRPQDRQFILSSKKLLLSDSGFYLCAWSAGTSARLYFGPGTRLTVT.